The TCR beta chain described here comes from a study of T cell responses to AZD1222 COVID-19 vaccine. TCRdb's table, derived via immunoSEQ multiplex PCR, lists solely in-frame clones and lacks some. The profile shows about 180,000 clones, around nine tenths of them singletons. V dropped 0 bases and J dropped 2; count of bases not matched to a gene: 2. Germline V gene lookup returns CDR1 SGDLS and CDR2 YYNGEE. The CDR3 is made up of 15 amino acids. This chain links TRBV9 with TRBJ1-3; 7 bases are shared with TRBD1. This receptor was obtained from an adult who received the AZD1222 COVID-19 vaccine. The material sequenced was peripheral blood, taken 28 days after the second AZD1222 dose. CDR3 nucleotide sequence: TGTGCCAGCAGCGTAGGGGGGACAGCTGGAAACACCATATATTTT. This gives the protein CASSVGGTAGNTIYF.